The 19 T cell receptor beta chains presented below share a single source sample, sequenced in a study of control samples from healthy donors and cancer patients. Measured with immunoSEQ multiplex PCR; TCRdb has only the in-frame clones, and not every one. There are fewer than 15,000 clones in the sample; 60% to 80% occur only once, and roughly 17% lies in the top ten. The specimen was formalin-fixed, paraffin-embedded tissue. These TCRs come from a female donor with lung cancer.

The rearrangement joins TRBV7-2 to TRBJ2-5; 14 bases line up with TRBD2. With V trimmed by 5 bases and J by 5 bases, 10 bases remained unmatched. This CDR3 is built from 17 residues. Germline CDR1 is SGHTA and CDR2 is FQGNSA. The CDR3 loop reads CASSLVRLAGGPETQYF. Written as DNA, the CDR3 is TGTGCCAGCAGCCTGGTCAGACTAGCGGGAGGGCCGGAGACCCAGTACTTC.

The V and J genes are TRBV27 and TRBJ1-1; D may be TRBD1 (6 bases). This CDR3 spans 13 amino acids. Germline V gene lookup returns CDR1 MNHEY and CDR2 SMNVEV (reference sequence). V lost 5 bases and J 1 base, leaving 8 bases between the germline ends. CDR3 coding DNA: TGTGCCAGCAGTCCGGGACAGAACACTGAAGCTTTCTTT. Translation: CASSPGQNTEAFF.

The chain is built from TRBV2 and TRBJ2-7, with D possibly matching TRBD2 (7 bases). Trimming took off 7 bases at V and 1 base at J, with 14 bases between the two ends. Germline CDR1 SNHLY, CDR2 FYNNEI. The CDR3 loop spans 14 amino acids. The CDR3 region has the DNA TGTGCCAGCAAGGGGGACTACGAATCCTACGAGCAGTACTTC. Its translation: CASKGDYESYEQYF.

V gene TRBV5-4 combines with J gene TRBJ1-6, with D possibly being TRBD1 (5 bases). CDR3 length: 15 amino acids. The V end lost 0 bases, the J end lost 9 bases, and 13 bases lay between the germline ends. Germline CDR1 is SGHNT and CDR2 is YYREEE (reference sequence). The DNA of the CDR3 is TGTGCCAGCAGCTTGGGGGGCAGCCGGGGTTCACCCCTCCACTTT. Amino acids: CASSLGGSRGSPLHF.

In its sample, this clone is large (0.1 to 1%). This chain connects TRBV13 to TRBJ2-1; the D is unclear. Germline-derived CDR1 and CDR2 are PRHDT and FYEKMQ (reference sequence). The CDR3 sequence is 11 residues long. V was cut by 4 bases and J by 4 bases, with 2 bases left in between. CDR3 DNA: TGTGCCAGCAGCTCGTACAATGAGCAGTTCTTC. Translated, it gives CASSSYNEQFF.

This chain joins TRBV18 and TRBJ1-1; 8 bases match TRBD1. The CDR3 spans 16 residues. With V trimmed by 6 bases and J by 3 bases, 12 bases remained unmatched. Germline-derived CDR1 and CDR2 are KGHSH and LQKENI. The CDR3 DNA reads as TGTGCCAGCTCTTCCCGTCTCGGACAGGGAGACACTGAAGCTTTCTTT. Amino acids: CASSSRLGQGDTEAFF. Complete variable domain (other parts from reference TRBV18 and TRBJ1-1): NAGVMQNPRHLVRRRGQEARLRCSPMKGHSHVYWYRQLPEEGLKFMVYLQKENIIDESGMPKERFSAEFPKEGPSILRIQQVVRGDSAAYFCASSSRLGQGDTEAFFGQGTRLTVV.

The rearrangement uses TRBV2 and TRBJ1-1; 9 positions agree with TRBD1. Germline V gives CDR1 SNHLY, CDR2 FYNNEI. Trimming cost V 8 bases and J 10 bases; bases outside gene matches: 8. This CDR3 contains 12 residues. The CDR3 coding sequence is TGTGCCAGCGGGGACAGGGCGCTCTTAGCTTTCTTT. Protein: CASGDRALLAFF.

There are a few counts of this clone. The chain uses TRBV2 and TRBJ1-5; perhaps TRBD1 as D (6 bases). Germline V lookup: CDR1 SNHLY, CDR2 FYNNEI. The CDR3 runs to 12 residues. V was pared by 5 bases and J by 4 bases, with 6 bases between. CDR3 residues: CASSTGNQPQHF. The DNA of the CDR3 is TGTGCCAGCAGTACAGGGAATCAGCCCCAGCATTTT. The full variable domain, with the rest looked up from reference TRBV2 and TRBJ1-5, is EPEVTQTPSHQVTQMGQEVILRCVPISNHLYFYWYRQILGQKVEFLVSFYNNEISEKSEIFDDQFSVERPDGSNFTLKIRSTKLEDSAMYFCASSTGNQPQHFGDGTRLSIL.

V and J are TRBV7-9 and TRBJ2-7; TRBD1 aligns across 7 bases. CDR3 length: 13 amino acids. Trimming at V came to 3 bases and at J to 7 bases, leaving 6 bases not matched to a gene. CDR1 and CDR2 (germline): SEHNR, FQNEAQ (reference sequence). The DNA for the CDR3 is TGTGCCAGCAGCTTTGGGACAGCCTCAGAGCAGTACTTC. Encoded protein: CASSFGTASEQYF.

This clone has just one count. The chain links TRBV27 to TRBJ2-6; the match to TRBD1 covers 8 bases. Trimming at V came to 5 bases and at J to 4 bases, leaving 13 bases not matched to a gene. Germline CDR1 reads MNHEY; CDR2 reads SMNVEV (reference sequence). This CDR3 spans 18 amino acids. DNA for the CDR3: TGTGCCAGCAGTCGTGCGACAGGGGCCGCTCTGGGGGCCAACGTCCTGACTTTC. It encodes CASSRATGAALGANVLTF.

This chain joins TRBV6-5 and TRBJ2-7; either TRBD1 or TRBD2 may fit D (5 bases each). With 4 bases removed from V and 4 bases from J, the gap between germline ends came to 17 bases. CDR3 length: 15 residues. CDR1 is MNHEY and CDR2 is SVGAGI in the germline V gene. The CDR3 reads CASSFASQGRYEQYF. The CDR3 nucleotides read TGTGCCAGCAGTTTCGCTAGCCAGGGAAGATACGAGCAGTACTTC.

The V call is TRBV6-1, the J call TRBJ2-5; D possibly corresponds to TRBD1 (6 bases). Deletions cut 1 base from V and 4 bases from J, with 16 bases between. The CDR3 is made up of 16 amino acids. Germline CDR1 MNHNS, CDR2 SASEGT. CDR3 loop: CASSEVLGGAGETQYF. The CDR3 DNA follows: TGTGCCAGCAGTGAAGTCCTTGGGGGCGCGGGAGAGACCCAGTACTTC.

This clone has just a few counts. CDR3 nucleotide sequence: TGTGCCAGTAGGCCGAGACAACTGTCTAACTATGGCTACACCTTC. Translation gives CASRPRQLSNYGYTF. The chain couples TRBV19 to TRBJ1-2; D not resolved. CDR1 is LNHDA, CDR2 SQIVND, per germline (reference sequence). V lost 6 bases and J 0 bases, leaving 14 bases between the germline ends. This CDR3 region has 15 residues.

The gene calls are TRBV11-2 and TRBJ2-7; TRBD2 agrees at 7 bases. Trimming cost V 1 base and J 2 bases; bases outside gene matches: 5. Germline loops: CDR1 SGHAT, CDR2 FQNNGV. This CDR3 has 15 amino acids. The CDR3 region is CASSLAVGLAYEQYF. DNA of the CDR3: TGTGCCAGCAGCTTAGCTGTCGGACTAGCCTACGAGCAGTACTTC.

V usage is TRBV29-1 and J usage is TRBJ1-2; the D gene is possibly TRBD1 (6 bases). This CDR3 is 11 amino acids long. Germline-derived CDR1 and CDR2 are SQVTM and ANQGSEA. Trimming stripped 5 bases from V and 3 bases from J, with 7 bases between. CDR3 nucleotides: TGCAGCGTTCGGACAGACTATGGCTACACCTTC. It is translated as CSVRTDYGYTF.

This chain uses TRBV15 with TRBJ2-7; 9 bases are shared with TRBD1. The junction had 8 bases not matched to a gene; V was cut back by 1 base and J by 4 bases. The CDR3 is made up of 16 amino acids. In germline, CDR1 is LNHNV, CDR2 YYDKDF (reference sequence). The CDR3 DNA reads TGTGCCACCAGCAGAGGGACCGGGACAGGGATTTACGAGCAGTACTTC. Translated: CATSRGTGTGIYEQYF.

The chain carries TRBV19 and TRBJ1-5; 8 positions match TRBD1. The CDR3 contains 13 residues. The junction had 7 bases not matched to a gene; V was cut back by 6 bases and J by 9 bases. The germline V gene encodes CDR1 LNHDA and CDR2 SQIVND (reference sequence). The CDR3 sequence: CASSMTGETPQHF. In DNA form, the CDR3 reads TGTGCCAGTAGCATGACAGGGGAGACGCCCCAGCATTTT.

The chain carries TRBV4-2 and TRBJ2-1; 7 nucleotides line up with TRBD1. Germline V gene sequence: CDR1 LGHNA, CDR2 YNFKEQ. The length of the CDR3 is 18 residues. Trimming took 0 bases from V and 7 from J; bases not matched to a gene: 15. The chain's CDR3 is CASSQDRFWGPGGNEQFF. Written as DNA, the CDR3 is TGTGCCAGCAGCCAAGACAGGTTTTGGGGCCCAGGGGGAAATGAGCAGTTCTTC.

This rearrangement joins TRBV15 to TRBJ2-7; 9 bases align to TRBD2. This CDR3 contains 16 residues. Germline values: CDR1 LNHNV, CDR2 YYDKDF (reference sequence). After removal of 0 bases from V and 2 bases from J, the junction contained 5 bases not matched to a gene. CDR3 residues: CATSRDRRGGAYEQYF. CDR3 in DNA: TGTGCCACCAGCAGAGATCGGCGCGGGGGGGCCTACGAGCAGTACTTC.